The 5 T cell receptor beta chains below come from one sample, sequenced in a study of cytomegalovirus exposure and HLA in healthy donors. Sequencing was performed with immunoSEQ multiplex PCR; in TCRdb, only in-frame clones are kept and a portion is missing. The table shows approximately 73,000 clones, with about 95% occurring only once. The sample comprised PBMCs. These receptors were obtained from a man aged 18 to 30 in good health and CMV-seronegative.

This chain connects TRBV9 to TRBJ2-3, with 12 positions matching TRBD2. Germline V gene data show CDR1 as SGDLS and CDR2 as YYNGEE. V was clipped by 3 bases and J by 0 bases; unmatched bases: 5. The CDR3 runs to 17 residues. CDR3 DNA: TGTGCCAGCAGCGCGACTAGCGGGGGAGCTAGCACAGATACGCAGTATTTT. Protein product: CASSATSGGASTDTQYF.

The chain combines TRBV19 with TRBJ1-2, with D perhaps TRBD1 (6 bases). The CDR3 covers 15 residues. Trimming left V 6 bases short and J 2 bases short, with 16 bases between. The germline V gene has CDR1 LNHDA and CDR2 SQIVND (reference sequence). The CDR3, as DNA: TGTGCCAGTAGCTCAACCATGGACAGAAACTATGGCTACACCTTC. Amino acids: CASSSTMDRNYGYTF.

This clone was observed a handful of times. The chain couples TRBV2 to TRBJ1-5; D may be TRBD1 (6 bases). Germline V gene lookup returns CDR1 SNHLY and CDR2 FYNNEI. V lost 6 bases, J lost 4 bases, and 10 bases lay in between. The CDR3 is made up of 13 amino acids. This chain's CDR3 is CASSGTGNQPQHF. Here the CDR3 DNA reads TGTGCCAGCAGCGGAACAGGGAATCAGCCCCAGCATTTT.

The CDR3 DNA sequence: TGTGCCAGCAGTGAAGCGCCAGGGGGCAATCAGCCCCAGCATTTT. Encoded protein: CASSEAPGGNQPQHF. The chain is built from TRBV6-1 and TRBJ1-5; weak D call: TRBD1 (6 bases). Germline-derived CDR1 and CDR2 are MNHNS and SASEGT. CDR3 size: 15 residues. Between the trimmed V and J ends, which lost 0 bases and 2 bases, there was a span of 8 bases.

Only one count was recorded for this clone. The CDR3 sequence is CASSSLQGPNTEAFF. Written as DNA, the CDR3 is TGTGCCAGCAGCTCTTTACAGGGGCCGAACACTGAAGCTTTCTTT. V is TRBV5-4 and J is TRBJ1-1; 7 bases are a match to TRBD1. This CDR3 region has 15 residues. Germline CDR1 reads SGHNT; CDR2 reads YYREEE (reference sequence). Germline trimming cut 3 bases from V and 1 base from J; bases unmatched to any gene: 6.